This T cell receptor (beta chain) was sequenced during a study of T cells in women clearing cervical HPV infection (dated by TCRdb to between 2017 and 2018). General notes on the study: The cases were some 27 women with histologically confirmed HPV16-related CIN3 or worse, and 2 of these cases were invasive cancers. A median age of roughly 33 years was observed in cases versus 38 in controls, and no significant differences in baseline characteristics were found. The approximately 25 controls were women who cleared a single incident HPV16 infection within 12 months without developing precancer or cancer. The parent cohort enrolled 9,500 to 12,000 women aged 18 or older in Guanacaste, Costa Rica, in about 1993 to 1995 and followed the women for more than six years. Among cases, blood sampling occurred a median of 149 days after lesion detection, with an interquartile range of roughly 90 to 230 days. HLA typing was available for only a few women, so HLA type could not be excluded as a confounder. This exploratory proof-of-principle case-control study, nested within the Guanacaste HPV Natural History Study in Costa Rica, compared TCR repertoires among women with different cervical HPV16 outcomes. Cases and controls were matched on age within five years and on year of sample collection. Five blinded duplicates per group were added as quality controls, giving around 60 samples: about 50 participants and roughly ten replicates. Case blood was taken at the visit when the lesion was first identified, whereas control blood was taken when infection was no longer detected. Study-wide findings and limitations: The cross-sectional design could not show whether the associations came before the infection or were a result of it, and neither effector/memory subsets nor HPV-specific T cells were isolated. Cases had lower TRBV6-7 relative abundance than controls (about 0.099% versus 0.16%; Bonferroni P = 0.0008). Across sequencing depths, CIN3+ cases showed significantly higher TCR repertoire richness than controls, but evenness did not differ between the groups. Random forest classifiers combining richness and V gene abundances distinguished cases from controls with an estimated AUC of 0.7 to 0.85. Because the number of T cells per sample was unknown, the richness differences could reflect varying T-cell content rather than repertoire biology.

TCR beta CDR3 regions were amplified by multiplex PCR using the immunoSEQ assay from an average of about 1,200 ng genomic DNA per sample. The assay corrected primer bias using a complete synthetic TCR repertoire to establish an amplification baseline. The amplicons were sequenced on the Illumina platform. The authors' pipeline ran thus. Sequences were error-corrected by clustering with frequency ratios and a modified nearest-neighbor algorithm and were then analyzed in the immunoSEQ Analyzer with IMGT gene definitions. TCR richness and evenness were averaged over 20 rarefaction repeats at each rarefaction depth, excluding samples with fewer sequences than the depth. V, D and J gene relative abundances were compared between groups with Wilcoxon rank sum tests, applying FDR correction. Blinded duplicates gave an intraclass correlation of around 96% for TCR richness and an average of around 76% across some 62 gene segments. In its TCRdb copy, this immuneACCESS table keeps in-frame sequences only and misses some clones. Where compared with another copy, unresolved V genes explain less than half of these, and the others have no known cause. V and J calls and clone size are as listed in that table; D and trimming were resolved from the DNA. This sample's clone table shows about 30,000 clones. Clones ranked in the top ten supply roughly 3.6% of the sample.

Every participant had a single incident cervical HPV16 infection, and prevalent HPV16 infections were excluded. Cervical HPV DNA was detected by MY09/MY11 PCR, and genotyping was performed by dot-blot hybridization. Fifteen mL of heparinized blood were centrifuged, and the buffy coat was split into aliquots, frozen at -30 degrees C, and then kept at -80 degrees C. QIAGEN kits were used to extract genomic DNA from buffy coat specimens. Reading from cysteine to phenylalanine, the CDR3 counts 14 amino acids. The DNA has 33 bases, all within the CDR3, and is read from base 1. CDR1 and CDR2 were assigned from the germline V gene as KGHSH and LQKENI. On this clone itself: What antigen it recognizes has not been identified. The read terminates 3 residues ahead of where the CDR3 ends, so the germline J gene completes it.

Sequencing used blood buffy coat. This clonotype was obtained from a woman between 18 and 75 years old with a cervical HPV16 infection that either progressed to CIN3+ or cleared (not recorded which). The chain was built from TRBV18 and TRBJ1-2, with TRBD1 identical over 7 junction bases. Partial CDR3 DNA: TGTGCCAGCTCACCCTGGGACAGTCTGAATGAC. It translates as CASSPWDSLND. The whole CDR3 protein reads CASSPWDSLNDYTF.